The 9 T cell receptor beta chains presented below share a single source sample, sequenced in a study of CD8 T cells in ankylosing spondylitis. Findings and caveats of the study: What seemed typical of ankylosing spondylitis blood was a TCR beta motif built from eight highly homologous variants.

Their antigen targets remain unknown. TCRdb processed the 5' RACE reads anew with MiXCR; each CDR3 protein has one entry. The sample gives around 440,000 distinct CDR3 sequences, more than 15% of which show up once; about 0.94% is in the top ten. The sample comprised blood, either unsorted or a sorted T cell fraction (not recorded which). These TCRs come from a male donor with ankylosing spondylitis.

This clonotype was seen a few times. V usage is TRBV5-1 and J usage is TRBJ1-1; D unclear. CDR3 length equals 16 residues. Germline lookup yields CDR1 SGHRS and CDR2 YFSETQ. V lost 2 bases, J lost 3 bases, and 17 bases lay in between. The CDR3 loop reads CASSFSSNDWDTEAFF. DNA of the CDR3: TGCGCCAGCAGCTTTTCCAGCAACGATTGGGACACTGAAGCTTTCTTT.

In its sample, this clonotype was seen many times. The J gene is TRBJ1-2, the V gene TRBV6-5, with a weak D call TRBD1 (6 bases). V dropped 2 bases and J dropped 2 bases, with 18 bases sitting between them. Germline V gene data show CDR1 as MNHEY and CDR2 as SVGAGI. The length of the CDR3 is 17 residues. CDR3 nucleotide sequence: TGTGCCAGCAGTTACAGAGGGGGGCGAAACTCCAACTATGGCTACACCTTC. Its translation is CASSYRGGRNSNYGYTF.

The chain links TRBV10-2 to TRBJ1-2; D is undetermined. Germline CDR1 reads WSHSY; CDR2 reads SAAADI. This CDR3 is built from 13 residues. V was clipped by 9 bases and J by 0 bases, with 11 bases between them. CDR3 amino acids: CASSRASNYGYTF. CDR3 sequence (DNA): TGCGCCAGTTCTCGGGCATCTAACTATGGCTACACCTTC.

This clonotype was detected many times. The chain uses TRBV5-1 and TRBJ1-1, with D unresolved. CDR1 and CDR2 from the germline V gene are SGHRS and YFSETQ. The CDR3 spans 13 residues. Trimming took off 1 base at V and 4 bases at J, with 8 bases between the two ends. The CDR3 spells CASSLRGGTEAFF. The CDR3, as DNA: TGCGCCAGCAGCTTGCGGGGAGGCACTGAAGCTTTCTTT.

This clonotype showed up just a few times. The genes are TRBV5-1 and TRBJ2-2, with TRBD1 matching 8 bases. Germline V gene lookup returns CDR1 SGHRS and CDR2 YFSETQ. The junction had 6 bases not matched to a gene; V was cut back by 6 bases and J by 2 bases. The CDR3 sequence is 15 residues long. CDR3 nucleotide sequence: TGCGCCAGCACATACAGGGGGGATAACACCGGGGAGCTGTTTTTT. It specifies CASTYRGDNTGELFF. The full variable domain, in which reference TRBV5-1 and TRBJ2-2 provide the parts outside the CDR3, is KAGVTQTPRYLIKTRGQQVTLSCSPISGHRSVSWYQQTPGQGLQFLFEYFSETQRNKGNFPGRFSGRQFSNSRSEMNVSTLELGDSALYLCASTYRGDNTGELFFGEGSRLTVL.

In this sample, this clonotype turned up a few times. The rearrangement links TRBV20-1 to TRBJ2-3; D perhaps matches TRBD2 (5 bases). The germline V gene has CDR1 DFQATT and CDR2 SNEGSKA (reference sequence). V was clipped by 5 bases and J by 3 bases, with 12 bases between them. This CDR3 is 13 amino acids long. CDR3: CSALASITDTQYF. CDR3 nucleotides: TGCAGTGCTCTAGCTAGTATTACAGATACGCAGTATTTT.

CDR3 DNA sequence: TGTGCCAGCTCACGGGACAGGACTGAAGCTTTCTTT. Protein product: CASSRDRTEAFF. This rearrangement joins TRBV18 to TRBJ1-1, with 8 nucleotides matching TRBD1. The CDR3 contains 12 residues. Trimming removed 4 bases from V and 5 bases from J; junction bases left unmatched: 0. CDR1 is KGHSH and CDR2 is LQKENI in the germline V gene.

This clonotype was detected a few times. This chain links TRBV7-9 with TRBJ1-5, with D perhaps TRBD1 (6 bases). Germline CDR1 reads SEHNR; CDR2 reads FQNEAQ (reference sequence). The CDR3 is 15 residues long. V was cut by 1 base and J by 1 base, with 8 bases left in between. In DNA form, the CDR3 reads TGTGCCAGCAGCTTAGGGGACAAAAGCAATCAGCCCCAGCATTTT. This gives the protein CASSLGDKSNQPQHF.

The chain carries TRBV7-9 and TRBJ2-2; 7 bases map to TRBD1. V dropped 1 base and J dropped 1; count of bases not matched to a gene: 3. Germline-derived CDR1 and CDR2 are SEHNR and FQNEAQ (reference sequence). CDR3 length: 16 amino acids. The CDR3 region has the DNA TGTGCCAGCAGCTTAGGACAGGGAGAGAACACCGGGGAGCTGTTTTTT. Encoded protein: CASSLGQGENTGELFF.